The 18 T cell receptor beta chains presented below share a single source sample, sequenced in a study of long-term antiretroviral therapy in people with HIV. The libraries were made with immunoSEQ v3.0 at survey level. TCRdb's table, derived via immunoSEQ multiplex PCR, lists solely in-frame clones and lacks some. The profile shows just over 15,000 clones, about 86% of them singletons. Material: unsorted PBMCs, obtained just before starting antiretroviral therapy. These receptors originate from a man in his forties or fifties with HIV.

The chain couples TRBV6-6 to TRBJ1-5; the D gene is possibly TRBD1 (5 bases). The germline CDR1 and CDR2 sequences are MNHNY and SVGAGI (reference sequence). The CDR3 runs to 16 residues. V shed 0 bases and J shed 4 bases, with 13 bases lying between them. CDR3 sequence: CASSYSIREGNQPQHF. For the CDR3, the DNA is TGTGCCAGCAGTTACTCGATCAGGGAGGGGAATCAGCCCCAGCATTTT.

V usage is TRBV27 and J usage is TRBJ1-1; no definite D call. There are 17 residues in the CDR3. The germline CDR1 and CDR2 sequences are MNHEY and SMNVEV (reference sequence). V lost 5 bases, J lost 3 bases, and 22 bases lay in between. Written as DNA, the CDR3 is TGTGCCAGCAGTATCACGACGAAGTCCGGACGGGACACTGAAGCTTTCTTT. Protein sequence: CASSITTKSGRDTEAFF.

This clone appeared once. The V call is TRBV29-1, the J call TRBJ2-1, with 10 bases that match TRBD1. Germline values: CDR1 SQVTM, CDR2 ANQGSEA. V lost 6 bases and J lost 7; bases outside the gene matches: 6. The CDR3 spans 13 residues. The CDR3 sequence is CSVDPGQGNEQFF. CDR3 in DNA: TGCAGCGTGGATCCGGGACAGGGGAATGAGCAGTTCTTC.

The chain has TRBV6-6 and TRBJ2-3; no definite D call. This CDR3 spans 14 amino acids. Germline CDR1 reads MNHNY; CDR2 reads SVGAGI (reference sequence). V lost 6 bases and J 0 bases, leaving 10 bases between the germline ends. CDR3 in amino acids: CASSEDPSTDTQYF. CDR3 bases: TGTGCCAGCAGCGAAGACCCAAGCACAGATACGCAGTATTTT.

This clone appeared a few times. The chain has TRBV14 and TRBJ2-3, with D perhaps matching TRBD2 (6 bases). The CDR3 is 15 residues long. V lost 3 bases, J lost 2 bases, and 12 bases lay in between. Germline assignment: CDR1 SGHDN and CDR2 FVKESK. The DNA of the CDR3 is TGTGCCAGCAGCCAGATCGGGGGACTCACAGATACGCAGTATTTT. The encoded protein is CASSQIGGLTDTQYF.

This chain connects TRBV30 to TRBJ2-3, with 7 bases fitting TRBD2. CDR3 length: 14 amino acids. Germline V gene sequence: CDR1 GTSNPN, CDR2 SVGIG (reference sequence). J gave up 3 bases and V 1 base, and 4 bases lay outside the gene matches. CDR3 region: CAWSGGSGTDTQYF. The CDR3 DNA sequence: TGTGCCTGGAGTGGGGGTAGCGGGACAGATACGCAGTATTTT.

This clone was counted between two and nine times. The chain has TRBV10-1 and TRBJ2-7; 8 bases fit TRBD1. The V gene end was trimmed by 6 bases and the J gene end by 6 bases; junction bases not matched to a gene: 7. CDR1 WNHNN and CDR2 SYGVQD come from the germline V gene (reference sequence). The CDR3 is 13 amino acids. Here the CDR3 DNA reads TGCGCCAGCAGCCCAAGACAGGGGATCGAGCAGTACTTC. It is translated as CASSPRQGIEQYF.

This chain uses TRBV29-1 with TRBJ2-2; 11 bases map to TRBD2. The CDR3 totals 18 residues. J was trimmed by 0 bases and V by 7 bases; bases with no gene match: 13. CDR1 and CDR2 (germline): SQVTM, ANQGSEA. This CDR3 is CSATEGLAENPNTGELFF. The DNA for the CDR3 is TGCAGCGCTACGGAGGGACTAGCGGAGAATCCGAACACCGGGGAGCTGTTTTTT.

The V and J genes are TRBV5-1 and TRBJ2-1, with no clear D. The CDR3 runs to 13 residues. Trimming cost V 2 bases and J 6 bases, with 9 bases left between them. Germline lookup yields CDR1 SGHRS and CDR2 YFSETQ. The CDR3 loop reads CASSLFPSNEQFF. The CDR3 DNA reads TGCGCCAGCAGCTTATTCCCATCCAATGAGCAGTTCTTC.

The V call is TRBV30, the J call TRBJ2-4; 8 bases map to TRBD1. V trimming: 3 bases; J trimming: 8 bases; junction bases outside the gene matches: 9. Germline-derived CDR1 and CDR2 are GTSNPN and SVGIG (reference sequence). The CDR3 covers 14 residues. The CDR3 region is CAWSNRGVGDIQYF. The CDR3 DNA sequence: TGTGCCTGGAGCAACAGGGGGGTGGGGGACATTCAGTACTTC.

V is TRBV11-2 and J is TRBJ2-5; D is undetermined. Germline lookup yields CDR1 SGHAT and CDR2 FQNNGV. The CDR3 length is 10 residues. V lost 10 bases, J lost 3 bases, and 6 bases lay in between. CDR3 loop: CATLEETQYF. CDR3 nucleotide sequence: TGTGCCACCTTGGAAGAGACCCAGTACTTC.

The rearrangement joins TRBV2 to TRBJ2-7; the match to TRBD1 covers 9 bases. The CDR3 is 16 amino acids. Germline CDR1 SNHLY, CDR2 FYNNEI. V lost 3 bases, J lost 4 bases, and 10 bases stayed unmatched. The CDR3 nucleotides are TGTGCCAGCAGTGATCGGGACAGGGCGGCCCAATACGAGCAGTACTTC. Its protein product is CASSDRDRAAQYEQYF.

V is TRBV9 and J is TRBJ2-1; no reliable D call. Germline CDR1 is SGDLS and CDR2 is YYNGEE. Trimming stripped 1 base from V and 0 bases from J, with 8 bases between. The CDR3 consists of 15 residues. This chain's CDR3 is CASSVKVSSYNEQFF. The CDR3 coding sequence is TGTGCCAGCAGCGTAAAAGTGAGCTCCTACAATGAGCAGTTCTTC.

The chain carries TRBV6-1 and TRBJ1-4; no reliable D call. The CDR3 sequence is 12 residues long. The germline gives CDR1 MNHNS, CDR2 SASEGT. Trimming pared 4 bases from V and 8 bases from J, leaving 8 bases between. CDR3 protein: CASSGTGEKLFF. In nucleotides, the CDR3 is TGTGCCAGCAGTGGGACCGGGGAAAAACTGTTTTTT.

Only a few counts were recorded for this clone. The chain links TRBV6-5 to TRBJ1-2; D is possibly TRBD1 (6 bases). V lost 4 bases to trimming and J lost 7 bases, with 16 bases between them. The CDR3 has 14 amino acids. From germline, CDR1 is MNHEY and CDR2 SVGAGI. Here the CDR3 DNA reads TGTGCCAGCAGTTCTCGGACAGATAAAGTTGGCTACACCTTC. This gives the protein CASSSRTDKVGYTF.

This chain links TRBV10-2 with TRBJ2-1; 10 bases fit TRBD1. Trimming removed 8 bases from V and 7 bases from J; junction bases left unmatched: 8. Germline V lookup: CDR1 WSHSY, CDR2 SAAADI. This CDR3 comprises 14 residues. CDR3 sequence: CASSLGQGSNEQFF. The CDR3 nucleotides are TGCGCCAGCTCACTGGGACAGGGGAGTAATGAGCAGTTCTTC.

The chain uses TRBV27 and TRBJ1-5; no definite D call. The CDR3 contains 13 residues. Trimming removed 5 bases at V and 0 bases at J, with 5 bases between. The germline gives CDR1 MNHEY, CDR2 SMNVEV (reference sequence). This CDR3 reads CASSAYSNQPQHF. DNA for the CDR3: TGTGCCAGCAGTGCATATAGCAATCAGCCCCAGCATTTT.

The chain employs TRBV6-6 and TRBJ2-2; weak D call: TRBD1 (6 bases). This CDR3 region has 15 residues. CDR1 and CDR2 (germline): MNHNY, SVGAGI (reference sequence). Trimming took 5 bases from V and 7 from J, leaving 17 bases between them. The CDR3 nucleotides read TGTGCCAGCAGTCAACGCTTACAGGGCGGCGGGGAGCTGTTTTTT. It translates to CASSQRLQGGGELFF.